The clone carrying this TCR beta chain was found many times. The sample is drawn from a study of blood T cell repertoires in COVID-19. This CDR3 has 12 residues. CDR1 and CDR2 from the germline V gene are SGHNT and YYREEE (reference sequence). The germline V and J ends were trimmed by 3 bases and 8 bases, with 11 bases remaining between them. Profiled with immunoSEQ multiplex PCR; TCRdb holds only in-frame clones, not every one. The top ten clones hold roughly 2.9% of a sample with some 290,000 clones, about 76% of them seen once. The TCR sequence derives from a woman aged 55-70 years with active or convalescent COVID-19. The chain recombines TRBV5-4 with TRBJ1-2; TRBD1 is a possible D gene (5 bases). Sequenced: peripheral blood. The CDR3 nucleotides read TGTGCCAGCAGCTCAGGGTTGGTGGGCTACACCTTC. Its protein is CASSSGLVGYTF. The complete variable domain, with remaining parts taken from reference TRBV5-4 and TRBJ1-2, reads ETGVTQSPTHLIKTRGQQVTLRCSSQSGHNTVSWYQQALGQGPQFIFQYYREEENGRGNFPPRFSGLQFPNYSSELNVNALELDDSALYLCASSSGLVGYTFGSGTRLTVV.